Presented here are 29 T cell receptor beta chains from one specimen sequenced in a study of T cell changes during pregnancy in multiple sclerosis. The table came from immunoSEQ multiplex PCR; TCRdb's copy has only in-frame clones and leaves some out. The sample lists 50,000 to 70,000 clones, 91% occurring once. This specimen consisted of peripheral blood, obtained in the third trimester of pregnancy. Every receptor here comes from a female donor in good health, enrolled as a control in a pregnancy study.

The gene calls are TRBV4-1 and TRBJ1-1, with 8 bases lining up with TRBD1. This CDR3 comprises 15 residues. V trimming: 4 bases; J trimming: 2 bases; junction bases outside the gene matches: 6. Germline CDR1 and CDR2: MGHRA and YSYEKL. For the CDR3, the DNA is TGCGCCAGCAGCCCTTATACAGGGGGTAACACTGAAGCTTTCTTT. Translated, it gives CASSPYTGGNTEAFF.

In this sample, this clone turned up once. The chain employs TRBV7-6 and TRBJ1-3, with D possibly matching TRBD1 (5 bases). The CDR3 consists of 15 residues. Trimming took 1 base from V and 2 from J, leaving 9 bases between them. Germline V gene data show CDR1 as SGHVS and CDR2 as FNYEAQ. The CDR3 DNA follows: TGTGCCAGCAGCTTAGACCCAGGGACTGGAAACACCATATATTTT. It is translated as CASSLDPGTGNTIYF.

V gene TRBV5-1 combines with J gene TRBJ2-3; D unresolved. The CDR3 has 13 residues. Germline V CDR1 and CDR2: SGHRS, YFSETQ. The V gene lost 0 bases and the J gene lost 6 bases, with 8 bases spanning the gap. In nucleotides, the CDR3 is TGCGCCAGCAGCTTGGCTCCCCCCGATACGCAGTATTTT. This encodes CASSLAPPDTQYF.

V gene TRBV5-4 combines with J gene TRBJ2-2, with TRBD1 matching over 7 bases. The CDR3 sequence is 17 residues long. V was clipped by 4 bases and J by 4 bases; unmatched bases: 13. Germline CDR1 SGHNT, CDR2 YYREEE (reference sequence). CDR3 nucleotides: TGTGCCAGCAGCCCAGACAGGGCGCCATTGGGCACCGGGGAGCTGTTTTTT. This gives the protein CASSPDRAPLGTGELFF.

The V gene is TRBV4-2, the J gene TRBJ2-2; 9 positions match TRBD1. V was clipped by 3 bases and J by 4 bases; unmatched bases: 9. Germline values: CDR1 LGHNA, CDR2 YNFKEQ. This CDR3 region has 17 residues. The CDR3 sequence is CASSQAGTGKLTGELFF. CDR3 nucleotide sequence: TGTGCCAGCAGCCAGGCCGGGACAGGGAAGCTCACCGGGGAGCTGTTTTTT.

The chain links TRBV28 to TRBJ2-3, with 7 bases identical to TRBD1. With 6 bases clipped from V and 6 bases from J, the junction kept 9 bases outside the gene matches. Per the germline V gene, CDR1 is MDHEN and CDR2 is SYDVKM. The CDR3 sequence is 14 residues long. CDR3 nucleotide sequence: TGTGCCAGCAGCCACCGACAGGGTGGGGATACGCAGTATTTT. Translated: CASSHRQGGDTQYF. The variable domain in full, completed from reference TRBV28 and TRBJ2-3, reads DVKVTQSSRYLVKRTGEKVFLECVQDMDHENMFWYRQDPGLGLRLIYFSYDVKMKEKGDIPEGYSVSREKKERFSLILESASTNQTSMYLCASSHRQGGDTQYFGPGTRLTVL.

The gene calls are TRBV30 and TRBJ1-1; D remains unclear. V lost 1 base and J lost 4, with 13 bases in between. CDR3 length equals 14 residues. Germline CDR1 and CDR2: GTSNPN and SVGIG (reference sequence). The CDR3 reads CAWSAGQTGTEAFF. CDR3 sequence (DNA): TGTGCCTGGAGTGCGGGTCAGACGGGCACTGAAGCTTTCTTT.

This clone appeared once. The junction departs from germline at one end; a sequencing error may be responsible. The CDR3 nucleotides are TGTGCTAGCAGCTTATTCGGCGGCTACGAGCAGTACTTC. Amino acids: CASSLFGGYEQYF. J is TRBJ2-7 and V is TRBV7-7, with D unclear. Germline-derived CDR1 and CDR2 are SSHAT and FNYEAQ (reference sequence). The length of the CDR3 is 13 residues.

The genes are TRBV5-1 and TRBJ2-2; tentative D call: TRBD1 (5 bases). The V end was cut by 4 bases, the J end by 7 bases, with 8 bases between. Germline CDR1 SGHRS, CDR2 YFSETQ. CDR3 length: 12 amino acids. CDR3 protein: CASSPDSGELFF. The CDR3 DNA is TGCGCCAGCAGCCCCGACAGCGGGGAGCTGTTTTTT.

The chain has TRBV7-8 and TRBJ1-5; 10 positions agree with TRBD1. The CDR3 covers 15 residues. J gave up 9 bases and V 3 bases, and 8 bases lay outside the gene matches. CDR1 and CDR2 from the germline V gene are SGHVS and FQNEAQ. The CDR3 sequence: CASSFTGQGLRPQHF. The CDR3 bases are TGTGCCAGCAGCTTCACGGGACAGGGGCTGAGGCCCCAGCATTTT.

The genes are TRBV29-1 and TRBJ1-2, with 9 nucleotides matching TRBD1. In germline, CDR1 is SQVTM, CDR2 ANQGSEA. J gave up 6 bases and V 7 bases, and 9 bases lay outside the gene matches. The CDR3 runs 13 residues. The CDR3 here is CSATGTGTDGYTF. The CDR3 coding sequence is TGCAGCGCTACCGGGACAGGGACGGATGGCTACACCTTC. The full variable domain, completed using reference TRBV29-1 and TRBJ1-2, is SAVISQKPSRDICQRGTSLTIQCQVDSQVTMMFWYRQQPGQSLTLIATANQGSEATYESGFVIDKFPISRPNLTFSTLTVSNMSPEDSSIYLCSATGTGTDGYTFGSGTRLTVV.

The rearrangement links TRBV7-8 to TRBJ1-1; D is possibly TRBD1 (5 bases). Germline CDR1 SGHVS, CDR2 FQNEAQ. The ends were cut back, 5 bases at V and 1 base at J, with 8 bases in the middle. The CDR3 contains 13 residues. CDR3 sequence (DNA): TGTGCCAGCAGCCTTACAGGGAACACTGAAGCTTTCTTT. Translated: CASSLTGNTEAFF.

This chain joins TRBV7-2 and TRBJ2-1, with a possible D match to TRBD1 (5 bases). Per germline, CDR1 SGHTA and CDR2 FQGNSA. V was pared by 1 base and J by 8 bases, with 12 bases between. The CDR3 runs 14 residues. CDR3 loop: CASSLEGVADEQFF. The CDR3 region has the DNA TGTGCCAGCAGCTTAGAAGGGGTTGCTGATGAGCAGTTCTTC.

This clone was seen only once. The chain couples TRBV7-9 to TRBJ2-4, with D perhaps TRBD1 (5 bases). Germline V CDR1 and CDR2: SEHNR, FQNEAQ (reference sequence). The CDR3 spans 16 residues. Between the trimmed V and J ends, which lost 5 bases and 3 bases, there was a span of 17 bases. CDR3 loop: CASSPEGAFGKNIQYF. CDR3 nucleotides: TGTGCCAGCAGCCCAGAAGGGGCTTTCGGCAAAAACATTCAGTACTTC.

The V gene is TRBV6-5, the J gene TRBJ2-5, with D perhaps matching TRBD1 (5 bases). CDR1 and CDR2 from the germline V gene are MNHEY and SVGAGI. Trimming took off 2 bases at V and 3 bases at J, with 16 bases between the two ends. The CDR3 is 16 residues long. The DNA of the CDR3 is TGTGCCAGCAGTTACGGGGCGAGGAGCAGAGAAGAGACCCAGTACTTC. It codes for CASSYGARSREETQYF.

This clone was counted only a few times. The CDR3 coding sequence is TGCAGTGCTAGCGGCGGGAATGGCTACACCTTC. This codes for CSASGGNGYTF. The chain couples TRBV20-1 to TRBJ1-2; no clear D gene. This CDR3 is 11 amino acids long. Trimming shortened V by 3 bases and J by 6 bases, and 8 bases separated the two germline ends. Germline-derived CDR1 and CDR2 are DFQATT and SNEGSKA (reference sequence).

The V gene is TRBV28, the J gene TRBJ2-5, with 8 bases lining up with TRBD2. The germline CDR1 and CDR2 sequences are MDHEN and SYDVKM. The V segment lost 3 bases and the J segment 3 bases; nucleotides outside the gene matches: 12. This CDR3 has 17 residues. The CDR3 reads CASSFDPPSGGEETQYF. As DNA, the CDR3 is TGTGCCAGCAGTTTCGATCCCCCCTCGGGAGGGGAAGAGACCCAGTACTTC.

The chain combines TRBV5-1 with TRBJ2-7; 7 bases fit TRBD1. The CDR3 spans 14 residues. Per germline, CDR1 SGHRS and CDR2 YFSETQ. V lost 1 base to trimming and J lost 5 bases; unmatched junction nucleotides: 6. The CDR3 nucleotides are TGCGCCAGCAGCTTGAGGGGACAGAAAAACGAGCAGTACTTC. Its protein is CASSLRGQKNEQYF. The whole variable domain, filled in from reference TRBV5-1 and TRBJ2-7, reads KAGVTQTPRYLIKTRGQQVTLSCSPISGHRSVSWYQQTPGQGLQFLFEYFSETQRNKGNFPGRFSGRQFSNSRSEMNVSTLELGDSALYLCASSLRGQKNEQYFGPGTRLTVT.

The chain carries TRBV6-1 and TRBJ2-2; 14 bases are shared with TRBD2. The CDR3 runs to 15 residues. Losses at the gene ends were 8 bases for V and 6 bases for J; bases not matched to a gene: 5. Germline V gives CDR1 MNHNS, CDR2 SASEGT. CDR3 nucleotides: TGTGCCAGCCGGTCGGGACTAGCGGGAGCCGGGGAGCTGTTTTTT. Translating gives CASRSGLAGAGELFF.

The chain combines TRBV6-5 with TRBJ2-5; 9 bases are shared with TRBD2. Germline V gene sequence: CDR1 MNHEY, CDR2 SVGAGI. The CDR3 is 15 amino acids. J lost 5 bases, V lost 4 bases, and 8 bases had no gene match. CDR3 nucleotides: TGTGCCAGCAGTTCACCGGGACTAGCAAAGGAGACCCAGTACTTC. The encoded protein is CASSSPGLAKETQYF.

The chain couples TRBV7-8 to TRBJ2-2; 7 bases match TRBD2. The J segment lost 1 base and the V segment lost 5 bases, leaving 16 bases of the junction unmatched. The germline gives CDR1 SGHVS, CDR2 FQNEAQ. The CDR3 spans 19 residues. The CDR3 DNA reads TGTGCCAGCAGCCTCTACTACGGTGCTAGCGGAAAGAACACCGGGGAGCTGTTTTTT. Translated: CASSLYYGASGKNTGELFF.

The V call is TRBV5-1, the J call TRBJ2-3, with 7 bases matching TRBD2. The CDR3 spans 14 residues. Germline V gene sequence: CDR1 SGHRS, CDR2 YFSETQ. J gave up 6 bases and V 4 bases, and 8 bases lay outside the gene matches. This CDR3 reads CASSGGQAGDTQYF. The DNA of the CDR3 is TGCGCCAGCAGCGGCGGCCAAGCGGGGGATACGCAGTATTTT.

The CDR3 DNA reads TGTGCCAGCAGCCGAGGCGGGCAGATCGCCTACGAGCAGTACTTC. Protein: CASSRGGQIAYEQYF. This chain uses TRBV7-2 with TRBJ2-7; TRBD2 is a possible D gene (5 bases). V lost 5 bases, J lost 2 bases, and 16 bases lay in between. Per germline, CDR1 SGHTA and CDR2 FQGNSA. The CDR3 has 15 residues.

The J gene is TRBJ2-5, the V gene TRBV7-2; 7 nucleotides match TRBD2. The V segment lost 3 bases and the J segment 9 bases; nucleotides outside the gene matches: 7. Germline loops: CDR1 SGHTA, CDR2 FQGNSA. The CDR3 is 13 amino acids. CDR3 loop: CASSLDTAGAQYF. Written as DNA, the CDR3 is TGTGCCAGCAGCTTGGACACCGCGGGGGCCCAGTACTTC.

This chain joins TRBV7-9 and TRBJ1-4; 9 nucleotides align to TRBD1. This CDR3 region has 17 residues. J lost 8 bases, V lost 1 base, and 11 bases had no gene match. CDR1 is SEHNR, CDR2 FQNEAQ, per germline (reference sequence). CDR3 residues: CASSLGEPGQGGEKLFF. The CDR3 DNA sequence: TGTGCCAGCAGCTTAGGGGAACCGGGACAGGGAGGCGAAAAACTGTTTTTT. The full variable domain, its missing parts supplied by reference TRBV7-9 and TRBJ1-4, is DTGVSQNPRHKITKRGQNVTFRCDPISEHNRLYWYRQTLGQGPEFLTYFQNEAQLEKSRLLSDRFSAERPKGSFSTLEIQRTEQGDSAMYLCASSLGEPGQGGEKLFFGSGTQLSVL.

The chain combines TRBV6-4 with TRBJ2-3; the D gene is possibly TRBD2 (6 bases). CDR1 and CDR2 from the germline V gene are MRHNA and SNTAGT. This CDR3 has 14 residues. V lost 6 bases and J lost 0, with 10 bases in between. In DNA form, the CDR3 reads TGTGCCAGCAGCGTCGGGACTAGCACAGATACGCAGTATTTT. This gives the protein CASSVGTSTDTQYF.

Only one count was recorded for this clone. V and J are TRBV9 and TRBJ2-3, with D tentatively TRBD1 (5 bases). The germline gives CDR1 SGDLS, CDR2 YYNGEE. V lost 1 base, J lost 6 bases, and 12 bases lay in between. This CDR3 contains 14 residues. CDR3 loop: CASSVSQGKDTQYF. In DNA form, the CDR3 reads TGTGCCAGCAGCGTATCTCAGGGAAAGGATACGCAGTATTTT. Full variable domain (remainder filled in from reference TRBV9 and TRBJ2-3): DSGVTQTPKHLITATGQRVTLRCSPRSGDLSVYWYQQSLDQGLQFLIQYYNGEERAKGNILERFSAQQFPDLHSELNLSSLELGDSALYFCASSVSQGKDTQYFGPGTRLTVL.

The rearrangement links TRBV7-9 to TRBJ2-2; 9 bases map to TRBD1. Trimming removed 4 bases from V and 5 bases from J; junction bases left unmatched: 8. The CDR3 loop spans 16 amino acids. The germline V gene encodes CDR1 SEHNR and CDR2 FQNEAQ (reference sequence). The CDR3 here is CASSSGQGPGTGELFF. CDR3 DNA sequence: TGTGCCAGCAGCTCCGGACAGGGGCCGGGGACCGGGGAGCTGTTTTTT.

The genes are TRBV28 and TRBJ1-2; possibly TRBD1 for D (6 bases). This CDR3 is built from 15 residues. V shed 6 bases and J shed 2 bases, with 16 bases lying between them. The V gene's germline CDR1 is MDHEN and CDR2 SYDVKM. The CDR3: CASRPTTGSNYGYTF. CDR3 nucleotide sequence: TGTGCCAGCAGACCCACGACAGGCAGCAACTATGGCTACACCTTC.